This T cell receptor beta chain was sequenced for a study of T cell responses to AZD1222 COVID-19 vaccine. Worth noting for this clone: As yet, its antigen is unknown.

General study findings and limits: After the peak T cell response, and only then, were repertoires sampled. Baseline seropositives among AZD1222 recipients totaled only five or six.

With V trimmed by 5 bases and J by 15 bases, 13 bases remained unmatched. The CDR3 covers 15 residues. Germline CDR1 and CDR2: SGHVS and FQNEAQ. Data came from immunoSEQ multiplex PCR; TCRdb stores just in-frame clones and leaves some out. The table lists 65,000 to 80,000 clones, 80% to 90% of them singletons. Some second doses came at about 4 weeks and others at about 12 weeks; these were pooled. This chain links TRBV7-8 with TRBJ2-1; 13 bases match TRBD2. The source is an adult who received the AZD1222 COVID-19 vaccine. The sample in question was peripheral blood, obtained 28 days after the second AZD1222 dose. CDR3 in DNA: TGTGCCAGCAGCCCGGGGGTAGGACTAGCGGGAGTTCTGTTCTTC. Protein: CASSPGVGLAGVLFF.